This TCR beta chain was identified in a study of blood T cell repertoires in COVID-19 (dated by TCRdb to the early 2020s). Background for the entire study: Collaborator samples came from the United States, Italy and Spain and covered acute and convalescent phases of COVID-19. Deeply sampled blood TCRbeta repertoires from subjects exposed to, actively infected with, or recovered from COVID-19 were included in the dataset. The samples were drawn from two sources: the first 160 participants of the ongoing ImmuneRACE study, and over 1,000 subjects contributed by 6 global collaborators. The prospective study material was composed of cDNA or gDNA derived from T cells, B-cell-depleted T cells, or PBMCs. Where available, HLA class I and class II types were obtained from metadata supplied by the sample provider rather than from assay-based typing. The repertoires were made available in a free public database intended to serve as a resource for research on the immune response to SARS-CoV-2. Sample metadata almost always included a de-identified subject ID, COVID-19 status, age in years and sex. Beyond this particular receptor, the publication reports: Clinical and demographic metadata were provided uncurated, with the amount varying by source and participant.

The immunoSEQ Assay, a bias-controlled multiplex PCR, was used to amplify TCRbeta CDR3 regions from genomic DNA. Regarding the original processing steps: The number of nucleated cells in each sample was estimated by amplification of reference gene primers within the assay. To quantify the absolute abundance of each unique TCRbeta CDR3 rearrangement, sequence reads were collapsed and filtered. For each sample, productive Simpson clonality was calculated as the square root of Simpson's diversity index across productive rearrangements. TCRdb limited this immuneACCESS table to in-frame rearrangements with V and J called. A share of clones is missing; checked studies link under half to unresolved V genes, and the rest is unexplained. Clone size and V and J calls were adopted from that table, with D and trimming inferred from the DNA. Across this sample there are fewer than 200,000 clones, with around nine tenths seen only once. The leading ten clones occupy around 13% of the sample.

V is clipped by 4 bases and J by 4 bases, and the sequence between their germline boundaries is 11 bases long. For CDR1 and CDR2, the germline V gene lists LGHNA and YSLEER. The CDR3 sequence holds 14 residues, the cysteine and phenylalanine included. CDR3 DNA is the only sequence kept; it has 42 bases, read in frame from the first base. Turning to this clone: The antigen this receptor binds is unknown. Base quality data are lacking; no much larger clone is found one base away.

One collaborating source in Seattle enrolled patients while the patients were actively infected and followed the patients over time throughout the course of disease. Whole blood was collected in K2EDTA tubes by collaborating institutions according to the institutions' own protocols. For TCRbeta analysis, collaborator samples were shipped as frozen whole blood, as isolated PBMCs, or as DNA extracted from either sample type. Material: peripheral blood. This sequence was found in a woman in her 70s with COVID-19, enrolled during active disease. Recombination joined TRBV4-3 with TRBJ2-1; TRBD2 is a weak D gene call, 5 bases matching. The CDR3 reads as follows: CASSPSSGYNEQFF. The nucleotide sequence reads TGCGCCAGCAGCCCATCGAGCGGATACAATGAGCAGTTCTTC.